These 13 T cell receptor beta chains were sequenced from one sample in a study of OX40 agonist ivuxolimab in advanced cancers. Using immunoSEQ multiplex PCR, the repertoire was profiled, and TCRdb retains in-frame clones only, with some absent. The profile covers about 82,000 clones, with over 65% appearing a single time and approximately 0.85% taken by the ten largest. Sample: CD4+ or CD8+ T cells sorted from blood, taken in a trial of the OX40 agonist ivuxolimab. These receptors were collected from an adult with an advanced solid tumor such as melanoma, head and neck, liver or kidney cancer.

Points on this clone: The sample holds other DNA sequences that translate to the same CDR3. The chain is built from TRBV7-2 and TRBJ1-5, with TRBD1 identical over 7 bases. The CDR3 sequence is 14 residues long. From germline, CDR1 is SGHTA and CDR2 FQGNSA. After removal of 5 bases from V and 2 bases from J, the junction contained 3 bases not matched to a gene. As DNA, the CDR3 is TGTGCCAGCAGCCAGGGGGGGGGCAATCAGCCCCAGCATTTT. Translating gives CASSQGGGNQPQHF. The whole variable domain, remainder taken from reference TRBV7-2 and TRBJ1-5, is GAGVSQSPSNKVTEKGKDVELRCDPISGHTALYWYRQSLGQGLEFLIYFQGNSAPDKSGLPSDRFSAERTGGSVSTLTIQRTQQEDSAVYLCASSQGGGNQPQHFGDGTRLSIL.

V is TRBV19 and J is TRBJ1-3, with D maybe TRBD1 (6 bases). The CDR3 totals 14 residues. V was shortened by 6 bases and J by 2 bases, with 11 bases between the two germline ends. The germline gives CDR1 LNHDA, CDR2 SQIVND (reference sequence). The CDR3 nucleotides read TGTGCCAGTAGGGAGTGGGGGCCTGGAAACACCATATATTTT. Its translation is CASREWGPGNTIYF.

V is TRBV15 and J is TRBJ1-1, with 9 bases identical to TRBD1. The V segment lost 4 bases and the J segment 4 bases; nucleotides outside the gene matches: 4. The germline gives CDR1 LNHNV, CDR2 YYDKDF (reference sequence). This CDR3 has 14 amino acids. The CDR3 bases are TGTGCCACCAGCACGGGACAGGGCGTCACTGAAGCTTTCTTT. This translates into CATSTGQGVTEAFF.

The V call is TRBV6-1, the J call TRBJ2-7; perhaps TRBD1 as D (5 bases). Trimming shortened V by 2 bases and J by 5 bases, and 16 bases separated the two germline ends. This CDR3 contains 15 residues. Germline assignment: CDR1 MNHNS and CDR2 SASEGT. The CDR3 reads CASSELGQGLDEQYF. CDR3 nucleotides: TGTGCCAGCAGTGAACTGGGTCAGGGTCTGGACGAGCAGTACTTC.

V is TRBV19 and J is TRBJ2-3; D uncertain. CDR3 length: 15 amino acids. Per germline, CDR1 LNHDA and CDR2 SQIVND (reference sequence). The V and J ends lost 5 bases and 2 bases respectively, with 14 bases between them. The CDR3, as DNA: TGTGCCAGTAGTGTGGGCCGACGACTCACAGATACGCAGTATTTT. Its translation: CASSVGRRLTDTQYF.

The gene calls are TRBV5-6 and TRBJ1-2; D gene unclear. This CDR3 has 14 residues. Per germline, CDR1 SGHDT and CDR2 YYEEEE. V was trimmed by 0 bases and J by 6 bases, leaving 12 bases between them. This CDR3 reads CASSLVALWHGYTF. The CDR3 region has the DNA TGTGCCAGCAGCTTGGTTGCACTGTGGCATGGCTACACCTTC.

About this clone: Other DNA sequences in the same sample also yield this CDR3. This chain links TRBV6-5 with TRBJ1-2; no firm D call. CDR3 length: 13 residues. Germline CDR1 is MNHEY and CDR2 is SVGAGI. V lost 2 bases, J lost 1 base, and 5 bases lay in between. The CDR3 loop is CASSYDLNYGYTF. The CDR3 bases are TGTGCCAGCAGTTACGACCTTAACTATGGCTACACCTTC.

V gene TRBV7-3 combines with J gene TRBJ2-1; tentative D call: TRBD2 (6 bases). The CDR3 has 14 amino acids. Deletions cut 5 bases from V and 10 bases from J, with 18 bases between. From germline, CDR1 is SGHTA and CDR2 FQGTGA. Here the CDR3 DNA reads TGTGCCAGCAGCAACAGCCGTACTAGCAACGAGCAGTTCTTC. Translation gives CASSNSRTSNEQFF. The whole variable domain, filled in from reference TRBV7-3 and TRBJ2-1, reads GAGVSQTPSNKVTEKGKYVELRCDPISGHTALYWYRQSLGQGPEFLIYFQGTGAADDSGLPNDRFFAVRPEGSVSTLKIQRTERGDSAVYLCASSNSRTSNEQFFGPGTRLTVL.

CDR3 sequence: CAWSLNDNTEAFF. The CDR3 DNA reads as TGTGCCTGGAGTCTTAATGATAACACTGAAGCTTTCTTT. This chain connects TRBV30 to TRBJ1-1; D is undetermined. CDR3 length equals 13 residues. V lost 2 bases, J lost 2 bases, and 9 bases lay in between. Germline CDR1 and CDR2: GTSNPN and SVGIG (reference sequence).

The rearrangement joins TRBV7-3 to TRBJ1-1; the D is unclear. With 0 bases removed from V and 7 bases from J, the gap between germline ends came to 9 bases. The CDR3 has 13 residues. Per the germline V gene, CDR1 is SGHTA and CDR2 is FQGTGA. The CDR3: CASSLTSAGEAFF. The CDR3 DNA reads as TGTGCCAGCAGCTTAACAAGCGCAGGTGAAGCTTTCTTT.

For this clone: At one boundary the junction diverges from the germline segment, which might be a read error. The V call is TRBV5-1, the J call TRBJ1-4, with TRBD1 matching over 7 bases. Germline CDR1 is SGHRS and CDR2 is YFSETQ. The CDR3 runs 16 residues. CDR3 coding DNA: TGCACCAGCAGCCAGGGGGAGATACAGGGTAATGAAAAACTGTTTTTT. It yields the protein CTSSQGEIQGNEKLFF.

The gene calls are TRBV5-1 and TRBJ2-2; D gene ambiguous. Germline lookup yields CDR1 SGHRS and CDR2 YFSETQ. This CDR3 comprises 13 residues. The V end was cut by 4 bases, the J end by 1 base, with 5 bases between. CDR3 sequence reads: CASSEQNTGELFF. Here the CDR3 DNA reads TGCGCCAGCAGCGAACAGAACACCGGGGAGCTGTTTTTT.

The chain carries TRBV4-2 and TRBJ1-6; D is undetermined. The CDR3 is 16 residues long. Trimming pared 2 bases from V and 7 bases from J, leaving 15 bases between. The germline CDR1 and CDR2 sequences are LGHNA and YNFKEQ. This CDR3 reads CASSQSVRALNSPLHF. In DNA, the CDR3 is TGTGCCAGCAGCCAATCCGTCCGGGCCTTAAATTCACCCCTCCACTTT.